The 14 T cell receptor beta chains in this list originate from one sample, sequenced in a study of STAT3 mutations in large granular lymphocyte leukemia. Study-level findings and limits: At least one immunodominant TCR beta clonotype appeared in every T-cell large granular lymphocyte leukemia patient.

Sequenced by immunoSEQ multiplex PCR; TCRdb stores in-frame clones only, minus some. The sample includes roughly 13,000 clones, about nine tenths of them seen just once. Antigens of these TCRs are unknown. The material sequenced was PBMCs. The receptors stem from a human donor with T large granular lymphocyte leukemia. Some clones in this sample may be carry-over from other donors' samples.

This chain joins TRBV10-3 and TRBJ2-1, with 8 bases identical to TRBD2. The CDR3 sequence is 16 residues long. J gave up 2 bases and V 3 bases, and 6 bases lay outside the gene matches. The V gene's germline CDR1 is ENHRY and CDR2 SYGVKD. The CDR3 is CAISEVRGGPYNEQFF. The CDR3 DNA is TGTGCCATCAGTGAAGTACGCGGGGGGCCCTACAATGAGCAGTTCTTC.

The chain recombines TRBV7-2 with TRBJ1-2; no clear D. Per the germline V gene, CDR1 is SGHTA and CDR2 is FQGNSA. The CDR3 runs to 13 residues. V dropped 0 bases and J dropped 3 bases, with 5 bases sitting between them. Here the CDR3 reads CASSLAIDYGYTF. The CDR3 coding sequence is TGTGCCAGCAGCTTAGCAATCGACTATGGCTACACCTTC.

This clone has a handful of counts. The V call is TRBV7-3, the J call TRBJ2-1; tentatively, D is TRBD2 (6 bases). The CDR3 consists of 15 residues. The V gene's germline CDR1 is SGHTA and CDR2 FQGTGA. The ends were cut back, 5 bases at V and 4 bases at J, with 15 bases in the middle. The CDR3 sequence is CASSLGPRGYNEQFF. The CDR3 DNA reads TGTGCCAGCAGCCTGGGCCCTCGGGGGTACAATGAGCAGTTCTTC.

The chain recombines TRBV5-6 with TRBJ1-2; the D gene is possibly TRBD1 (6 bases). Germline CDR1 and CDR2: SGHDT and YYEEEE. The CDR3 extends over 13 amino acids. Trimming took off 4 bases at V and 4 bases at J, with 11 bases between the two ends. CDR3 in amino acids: CASSRGQSYGYTF. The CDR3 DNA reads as TGTGCCAGCAGCCGAGGACAGAGCTATGGCTACACCTTC.

Written as DNA, the CDR3 is TGCGCCAGCAGCTTGGAATTTCGGCTAGGGGACAGGGTGATCAACTATGGCTACACCTTC. The encoded protein is CASSLEFRLGDRVINYGYTF. The chain carries TRBV5-1 and TRBJ1-2; the match to TRBD1 covers 9 bases. Trimming removed 0 bases from V and 2 bases from J; junction bases left unmatched: 17. Germline V gene lookup returns CDR1 SGHRS and CDR2 YFSETQ. The CDR3 is made up of 20 amino acids.

In DNA form, the CDR3 reads TGTGCCAGCTCACCGCAGGTCAACACTGAAGCTTTCTTT. Residues: CASSPQVNTEAFF. The J gene is TRBJ1-1, the V gene TRBV18; no firm D call. With 3 bases removed from V and 2 bases from J, the gap between germline ends came to 7 bases. The germline V gene encodes CDR1 KGHSH and CDR2 LQKENI. This CDR3 is built from 13 residues.

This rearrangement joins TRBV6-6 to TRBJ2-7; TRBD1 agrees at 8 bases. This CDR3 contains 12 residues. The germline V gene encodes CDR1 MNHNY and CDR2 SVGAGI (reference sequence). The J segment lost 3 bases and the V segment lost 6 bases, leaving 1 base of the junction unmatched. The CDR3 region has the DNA TGTGCCAGCAGACAGGGGGTCTACGAGCAGTACTTC. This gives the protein CASRQGVYEQYF.

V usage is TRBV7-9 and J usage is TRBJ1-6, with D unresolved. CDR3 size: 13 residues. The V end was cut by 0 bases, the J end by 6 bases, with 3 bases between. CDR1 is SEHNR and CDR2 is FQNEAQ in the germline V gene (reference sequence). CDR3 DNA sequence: TGTGCCAGCAGCTTAGCGGGTAATTCACCCCTCCACTTT. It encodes CASSLAGNSPLHF.

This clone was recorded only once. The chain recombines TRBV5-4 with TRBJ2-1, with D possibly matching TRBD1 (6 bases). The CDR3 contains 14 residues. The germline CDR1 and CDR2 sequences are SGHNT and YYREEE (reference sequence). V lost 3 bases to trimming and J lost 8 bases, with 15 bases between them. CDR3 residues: CASSSIQGRDEQFF. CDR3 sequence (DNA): TGTGCCAGCAGCTCAATACAGGGCAGGGATGAGCAGTTCTTC.

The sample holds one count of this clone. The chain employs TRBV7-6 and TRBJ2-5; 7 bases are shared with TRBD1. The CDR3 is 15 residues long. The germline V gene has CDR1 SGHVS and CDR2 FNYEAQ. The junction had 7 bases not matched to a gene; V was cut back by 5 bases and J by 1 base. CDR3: CASSIPTGPQETQYF. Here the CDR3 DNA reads TGTGCCAGCAGCATCCCGACAGGGCCCCAAGAGACCCAGTACTTC.

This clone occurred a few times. CDR3 bases: TGTGCCAGCACCCCGACAGAAGAAGAGACCCAGTACTTC. It yields the protein CASTPTEEETQYF. The V gene is TRBV5-4, the J gene TRBJ2-5; D possibly corresponds to TRBD1 (5 bases). CDR1 and CDR2 (germline): SGHNT, YYREEE (reference sequence). V lost 6 bases, J lost 3 bases, and 12 bases lay in between. The CDR3 has 13 residues.

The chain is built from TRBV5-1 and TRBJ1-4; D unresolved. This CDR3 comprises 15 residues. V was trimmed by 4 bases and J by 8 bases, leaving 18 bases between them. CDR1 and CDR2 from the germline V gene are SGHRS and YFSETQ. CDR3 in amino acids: CASSPHGDSDEKLFF. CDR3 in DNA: TGCGCCAGCAGCCCCCACGGGGATTCTGACGAAAAACTGTTTTTT.

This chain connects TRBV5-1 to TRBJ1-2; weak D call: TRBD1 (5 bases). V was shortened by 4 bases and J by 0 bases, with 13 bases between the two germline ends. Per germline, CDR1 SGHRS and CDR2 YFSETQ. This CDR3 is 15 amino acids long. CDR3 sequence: CASSLLRGSNYGYTF. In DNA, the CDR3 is TGCGCCAGCAGCCTTCTTCGGGGCTCTAACTATGGCTACACCTTC.

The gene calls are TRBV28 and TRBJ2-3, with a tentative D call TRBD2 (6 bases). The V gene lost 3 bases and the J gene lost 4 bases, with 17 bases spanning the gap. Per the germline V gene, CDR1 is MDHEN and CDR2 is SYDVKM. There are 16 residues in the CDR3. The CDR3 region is CASSLPRFGTSDTQYF. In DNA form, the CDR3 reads TGTGCCAGCAGTTTGCCCCGTTTTGGGACTTCAGATACGCAGTATTTT.